This TCR beta chain is from a study of blood T cell repertoires in COVID-19. About the research overall: Samples of COVID-19 (acute and convalescent) were obtained from the United States, Italy and Spain. T cells, B-cell-depleted T cells, or PBMCs provided the cDNA or gDNA that served as material.

This CDR3 has 16 residues. Trimming cost V 5 bases and J 3 bases; bases outside gene matches: 12. CDR1 is SGHDT, CDR2 YYEEEE, per germline. Assay used: immunoSEQ multiplex PCR; TCRdb lists only in-frame clones, some missing. The data show roughly 190,000 clones, around 84% seen once. Sequenced: peripheral blood. This TCR came from a human donor in a cohort sampled during active COVID-19. The rearrangement joins TRBV5-6 to TRBJ2-7; TRBD1 matches 9 bases. The CDR3 DNA reads as TGTGCCAGCAGACCCTCTCCCCAGGGACAGGGCTACGAGCAGTACGTC. Translating it yields CASRPSPQGQGYEQYV.